What follows are 25 T cell receptor beta chains derived from one specimen sequenced in a study of T cell clonality in common variable immunodeficiency (dated by TCRdb to between 2015 and 2017). Study-level results and caveats: Reportedly, TCRbeta sequences from CVID had fewer deletions and N-nucleotide insertions, and highly modified clones with 13 or more V deletions were absent from CVID.

What these receptors recognize is not known. Library generation was performed with the immunoSEQ multiplex PCR assay. In its TCRdb copy, this immuneACCESS table keeps in-frame sequences only and misses some clones. Where compared with another copy, unresolved V genes explain less than half of these, and the others have no known cause. The table notes over 30,000 clones here, none of them singletons. The ten top clones hold roughly 6.7% of the sample. The sequenced sample consisted of peripheral blood mononuclear cells. The receptors derive from a human donor with common variable immunodeficiency.

This clone was observed many times. The missing CDR3 end, 3 residues past where the read stops, is filled in from the germline J gene. The V gene is TRBV6-2 or TRBV6-3, the J gene TRBJ2-7; 13 bases agree with TRBD2. The V segment lost 6 bases and the J segment 3 bases; nucleotides outside the gene matches: 5. Germline V CDR1 and CDR2: MNHEY, SVGEGT. There are 15 residues in the CDR3. The sequenced part of the CDR3 DNA is TGTGCCAGCAGCCGAGGGACTAGCGGGGTCTACGAG. This translates into CASSRGTSGVYE. The complete CDR3 reads CASSRGTSGVYEQYF.

This clone was counted a few times. Coverage ceases 3 residues before the CDR3 finishes, and the germline J gene fills in the end. J is TRBJ1-1 and V is TRBV7-9; tentatively, D is TRBD1 (5 bases). The V and J ends lost 1 base and 2 bases respectively, with 8 bases between them. Germline loops: CDR1 SEHNR, CDR2 FQNEAQ (reference sequence). The CDR3 has 14 amino acids. CDR3 bases read: TGTGCCAGCAGCTTAGGACAGTTAAACACTGAA. Encoded protein: CASSLGQLNTE. The entire CDR3 protein reads CASSLGQLNTEAFF.

This clone was counted ten times or more. The CDR3 end falls 3 residues outside the read, so it is completed with the germline J gene. J is TRBJ1-3 and V is TRBV18, with D maybe TRBD1 (5 bases). Trimming took off 0 bases at V and 0 bases at J, with 6 bases between the two ends. From germline, CDR1 is KGHSH and CDR2 LQKENI. There are 15 residues in the CDR3. Partial CDR3 DNA: TGTGCCAGCTCACCACCGACAGTCTCTGGAAACACC. Protein sequence: CASSPPTVSGNT. The CDR3 reads in full as CASSPPTVSGNTIYF.

This clone occurred a few times. The read falls 3 residues short of the CDR3 end, and the missing part is taken from the germline J gene. This chain joins TRBV20-1 and TRBJ1-1; 8 nucleotides align to TRBD1. The CDR3 contains 16 residues. With V trimmed by 5 bases and J by 0 bases, 11 bases remained unmatched. Germline V gene sequence: CDR1 DFQATT, CDR2 SNEGSKA (reference sequence). CDR3 DNA, as far as it was read: TGCAGTGCTGGGGGGACAGGCCTCGGGATGAACACTGAA. Translating gives CSAGGTGLGMNTE. The entire CDR3 sequence reads CSAGGTGLGMNTEAFF.

This clone appeared many times. The CDR3 extends 3 residues past the end of the read, so its final part is completed from the germline J gene. The chain couples TRBV11-2 to TRBJ2-1; TRBD1 might be the D (6 bases). The CDR3 runs to 12 residues. The V and J ends lost 5 bases and 7 bases respectively, with 9 bases between them. Germline lookup yields CDR1 SGHAT and CDR2 FQNNGV. The CDR3 sequence: CASSQGLNEQFF. CDR3 DNA, as far as it was read: TGTGCCAGCAGCCAGGGGCTAAATGAG.

About this clone: Coverage ceases 3 residues before the CDR3 finishes, and the germline J gene fills in the end. V is TRBV5-6 and J is TRBJ2-7; TRBD2 aligns across 8 bases. The trim removed 2 bases at V and 4 bases at J, leaving 5 bases unmatched. CDR3 length: 14 amino acids. The germline V gene has CDR1 SGHDT and CDR2 YYEEEE. The sequenced part of the CDR3 DNA is TGTGCCAGCAGCTTAGCGGGGGCAGGGTACGAG. Protein sequence: CASSLAGAGYE. The full CDR3 is CASSLAGAGYEQYF.

The sample holds many counts of this clone. The sequenced fragment ends 3 residues before the CDR3 boundary, so the rest is inferred from the germline J gene. J is TRBJ1-5 and V is TRBV2, with 9 bases aligning to TRBD1. The CDR3 is 15 amino acids. The germline gives CDR1 SNHLY, CDR2 FYNNEI. V lost 5 bases and J lost 1; bases outside the gene matches: 3. CDR3 DNA (partial): TGTGCCAGCAGTTTCGACAGGGGGAGCAATCAGCCC. Amino acids: CASSFDRGSNQP. The complete CDR3 protein is CASSFDRGSNQPQHF.

The table lists this clone with many counts. The observed sequence ends 3 residues before the CDR3 terminus, with the missing tail filled in from the germline J gene. The chain joins TRBV20-1 to TRBJ2-3; D not certain. This CDR3 region has 13 residues. Germline CDR1 DFQATT, CDR2 SNEGSKA (reference sequence). Trimming removed 1 base from V and 0 bases from J, with 5 bases in between. The sequenced part of the CDR3 DNA is TGCAGTGCTAGAGTCGGTAGCACAGATACG. This codes for CSARVGSTDT. The CDR3, in full, reads CSARVGSTDTQYF.

This clone was counted between two and nine times. From the germline J gene comes the end of the CDR3, since the read stops 3 residues before it. The rearrangement joins TRBV7-9 to TRBJ2-7; 7 bases are shared with TRBD2. The CDR3 has 15 amino acids. CDR1 SEHNR and CDR2 FQNEAQ come from the germline V gene (reference sequence). The junction had 9 bases not matched to a gene; V was cut back by 2 bases and J by 5 bases. CDR3 bases read: TGTGCCAGCAGCTTAATGGGGGGGGGAAGCCACGAG. Its protein product is CASSLMGGGSHE. The full CDR3 is CASSLMGGGSHEQYF.

This clone was seen more than once but under ten times. The read ends 3 residues shy of where the CDR3 ends; the end is completed using the germline J gene. The J gene is TRBJ2-7, the V gene TRBV7-3, with TRBD1 matching over 10 bases. This CDR3 has 14 amino acids. After removal of 4 bases from V and 5 bases from J, the junction contained 5 bases not matched to a gene. Looked up from germline, CDR1 is SGHTA and CDR2 is FQGTGA. CDR3 in amino acids: CASSSGQGFDEQYF. The sequenced CDR3 bases are TGTGCCAGCAGCTCGGGACAGGGGTTCGACGAG.

This clone came up a few times. CDR3 in amino acids: CASSRQGTYEQYF. CDR3 DNA (partial): TGTGCCAGCAGCCGACAGGGTACCTACGAG. This chain uses TRBV7-9 with TRBJ2-7; 7 bases are shared with TRBD1. The read ends 3 residues early relative to the CDR3; the germline J gene fills the gap. The CDR3 contains 13 residues. Germline CDR1 and CDR2: SEHNR and FQNEAQ (reference sequence). V dropped 5 bases and J dropped 2; count of bases not matched to a gene: 3.

This clone was detected many times. The read terminates 3 residues before the CDR3 end, so the remaining end is supplied by the germline J gene. The chain links TRBV7-2 to TRBJ2-5; 7 bases line up with TRBD1. CDR3 length equals 14 residues. CDR1 and CDR2 (germline): SGHTA, FQGNSA. Trimming took 3 bases from V and 3 from J; bases not matched to a gene: 4. The CDR3 DNA, read in part, is TGTGCCAGCAGCTTTGACAGGGTAGAAGAGACC. Protein sequence: CASSFDRVEET. The full CDR3 is CASSFDRVEETQYF.

This clone occurred many times. The read terminates 3 residues ahead of where the CDR3 ends, so the germline J gene completes it. The chain recombines TRBV18 with TRBJ1-6; weak D call: TRBD1 (6 bases). The CDR3 spans 18 residues. Trimming shortened V by 6 bases and J by 7 bases, and 25 bases separated the two germline ends. CDR1 is KGHSH and CDR2 is LQKENI in the germline V gene. CDR3 sequence reads: CASSPRRGLGILNSPLHF. The DNA read from the CDR3 is TGTGCCAGCTCCCCCCGCAGGGGATTAGGTATATTGAATTCACCC. Together with reference TRBV18 and TRBJ1-6, the CDR3 gives the full variable domain: NAGVMQNPRHLVRRRGQEARLRCSPMKGHSHVYWYRQLPEEGLKFMVYLQKENIIDESGMPKERFSAEFPKEGPSILRIQQVVRGDSAAYFCASSPRRGLGILNSPLHFGNGTRLTVT.

This clone was counted a few times. The sequenced part of the CDR3 DNA is TGTGCCAGCAGTCGGGACAGGGGAGGCGGAACTGAA. This sequence encodes CASSRDRGGGTE. The full-length CDR3 reads as CASSRDRGGGTEAFF. The rearrangement uses TRBV7-3 and TRBJ1-1; 10 positions match TRBD1. The read ends 3 residues before the CDR3 terminus; that terminus is restored from the germline J gene. V lost 6 bases and J lost 5; bases outside the gene matches: 9. This CDR3 region has 15 residues. CDR1 and CDR2 (germline): SGHTA, FQGTGA.

This clone appeared a few times. The read finishes 3 residues shy of the CDR3 end, and the germline J gene is used to complete it. This rearrangement joins TRBV16 to TRBJ1-2; 10 bases fit TRBD1. This CDR3 contains 14 residues. The germline V gene has CDR1 KGHSY and CDR2 FQNENV. The CDR3 bases that were read are TGTGCCAGCAGCCCCTGGACAGGGGGTGAGGGC. Protein: CASSPWTGGEG. The entire CDR3 sequence reads CASSPWTGGEGYTF. Variable domain in full (rest from reference TRBV16 and TRBJ1-2): GEEVAQTPKHLVRGEGQKAKLYCAPIKGHSYVFWYQQVLKNEFKFLISFQNENVFDETGMPKERFSAKCLPNSPCSLEIQATKLEDSAVYFCASSPWTGGEGYTFGSGTRLTVV.

This clone has at least ten counts. Coverage ceases 3 residues before the CDR3 finishes, and the germline J gene fills in the end. This chain links TRBV19 with TRBJ2-3; D is undetermined. V shed 5 bases and J shed 3 bases, with 6 bases lying between them. The germline gives CDR1 LNHDA, CDR2 SQIVND (reference sequence). CDR3 size: 12 residues. The CDR3: CASSFRTDTQYF. CDR3 DNA (partial): TGTGCCAGTAGTTTCCGGACAGATACG.

CDR3 in amino acids: CASSIDLGGSSTDTQYF. Incomplete CDR3 DNA: TGTGCCAGTAGTATAGATCTTGGCGGGAGTAGCACAGATACG. The chain links TRBV19 to TRBJ2-3; TRBD2 matches 7 bases. The CDR3 goes on 3 residues after the read ends, and that part is filled in from the germline J gene. The CDR3 is made up of 17 amino acids. With V trimmed by 0 bases and J by 0 bases, 6 bases remained unmatched. Germline V CDR1 and CDR2: LNHDA, SQIVND (reference sequence).

This clone was recorded many times. The read ends 3 residues before the CDR3 terminus; that terminus is restored from the germline J gene. This chain connects TRBV20-1 to TRBJ1-5; 8 positions agree with TRBD1. The CDR3 covers 14 residues. V lost 0 bases, J lost 7 bases, and 5 bases stayed unmatched. Germline V lookup: CDR1 DFQATT, CDR2 SNEGSKA (reference sequence). The chain's CDR3 is CSARDRGRGQPQHF. Incomplete CDR3 DNA: TGCAGTGCTAGAGACAGGGGGCGCGGGCAGCCC.

As to this clone: The CDR3 end is not reached by the read, which stops 3 residues before it; the germline J gene fills it in. The J gene is TRBJ2-7, the V gene TRBV7-3; D gene ambiguous. Germline V gives CDR1 SGHTA, CDR2 FQGTGA. CDR3 length: 14 residues. V shed 2 bases and J shed 0 bases, with 8 bases lying between them. The DNA read from the CDR3 is TGTGCCAGCAGCTTATATGGGCCCTCCTACGAG. It encodes CASSLYGPSYE. The full CDR3 protein is CASSLYGPSYEQYF. Full variable domain (outside the CDR3, taken from reference TRBV7-3 and TRBJ2-7): GAGVSQTPSNKVTEKGKYVELRCDPISGHTALYWYRQSLGQGPEFLIYFQGTGAADDSGLPNDRFFAVRPEGSVSTLKIQRTERGDSAVYLCASSLYGPSYEQYFGPGTRLTVT.

This clone occurred many times. The observed sequence ends 3 residues before the CDR3 terminus, with the missing tail filled in from the germline J gene. The chain recombines TRBV20-1 with TRBJ2-3, with a weak D call TRBD2 (5 bases). Looked up from germline, CDR1 is DFQATT and CDR2 is SNEGSKA (reference sequence). Between the trimmed V and J ends, which lost 6 bases and 2 bases, there was a span of 18 bases. This CDR3 has 15 amino acids. CDR3 bases read: TGCAGTGCCCCACGGCTAGCCCAATACACAGATACG. It is translated as CSAPRLAQYTDT. The CDR3 in full is CSAPRLAQYTDTQYF.

A remark on this clone: The CDR3 goes on 3 residues after the read ends, and that part is filled in from the germline J gene. This chain links TRBV2 with TRBJ2-7; D is possibly TRBD1 (6 bases). This CDR3 is 13 amino acids long. The germline V and J ends were trimmed by 6 bases and 5 bases, with 14 bases remaining between them. The germline V gene encodes CDR1 SNHLY and CDR2 FYNNEI. This chain's CDR3 is CASSAPHRDEQYF. CDR3 DNA, as far as it was read: TGTGCCAGCAGCGCCCCTCACAGGGACGAG.

At least ten counts were recorded for this clone. The missing CDR3 end, 3 residues past where the read stops, is filled in from the germline J gene. The V and J genes are TRBV5-4 and TRBJ2-3; unclear D gene. Germline CDR1 SGHNT, CDR2 YYREEE (reference sequence). The CDR3 has 13 amino acids. Trimming removed 0 bases at V and 3 bases at J, with 5 bases between. Partial CDR3 DNA: TGTGCCAGCAGCTTGGAAGGGACAGATACG. This translates into CASSLEGTDT. The complete CDR3 protein is CASSLEGTDTQYF.

A remark on this clone: The CDR3 extends 3 residues past the end of the read, so its final part is completed from the germline J gene. This chain links TRBV6-2 or TRBV6-3 with TRBJ1-6; TRBD1 aligns across 7 bases. The CDR3 loop spans 14 amino acids. Germline V gene data show CDR1 as MNHEY and CDR2 as SVGEGT. The J segment lost 5 bases and the V segment lost 5 bases, leaving 3 bases of the junction unmatched. CDR3 in amino acids: CASSMGTDNSPLHF. The sequenced CDR3 bases are TGTGCCAGCAGTATGGGGACAGATAATTCACCC.

Details on this clone: The CDR3 end falls 3 residues outside the read, so it is completed with the germline J gene. The gene calls are TRBV7-3 and TRBJ2-1, with D possibly called TRBD1 or TRBD2 (6 bases each). The V gene's germline CDR1 is SGHTA and CDR2 FQGTGA. CDR3 length: 15 residues. V dropped 5 bases and J dropped 5 bases, with 16 bases sitting between them. CDR3 region: CASSGGTLINNEQFF. The sequenced CDR3 bases are TGTGCCAGCAGCGGAGGGACATTAATAAACAATGAG.

This clone has ten or more counts. The observed sequence ends 3 residues before the CDR3 terminus, with the missing tail filled in from the germline J gene. This chain uses TRBV7-2 with TRBJ1-3; TRBD1 agrees at 7 bases. The CDR3 runs to 15 residues. Trimming took 5 bases from V and 1 from J; bases not matched to a gene: 5. CDR1 is SGHTA, CDR2 FQGNSA, per germline. Partial CDR3 DNA: TGTGCCAGCAGCACAACAGGGGATTCTGGAAACACC. This codes for CASSTTGDSGNT. The whole CDR3 protein is CASSTTGDSGNTIYF. Full variable domain (missing parts from reference TRBV7-2 and TRBJ1-3): GAGVSQSPSNKVTEKGKDVELRCDPISGHTALYWYRQSLGQGLEFLIYFQGNSAPDKSGLPSDRFSAERTGGSVSTLTIQRTQQEDSAVYLCASSTTGDSGNTIYFGEGSWLTVV.